One sample yielded the 26 T cell receptor beta chains listed below, sequenced in a study of T cell responses to AZD1222 COVID-19 vaccine. Only in-frame clones appear in the TCRdb table, and some are missing; sequencing was by immunoSEQ multiplex PCR. Here the sample spans about 100,000 clones, approximately 90% being singletons. Sample: peripheral blood, taken on day 0 of AZD1222 vaccination. Receptor source: an adult in good health.

This chain joins TRBV6-5 and TRBJ2-2; TRBD2 aligns across 15 bases. Germline values: CDR1 MNHEY, CDR2 SVGAGI. CDR3 size: 16 residues. The junction had 2 bases not matched to a gene; V was cut back by 3 bases and J by 6 bases. CDR3 residues: CASSYRTSGGAGELFF. The CDR3 coding sequence is TGTGCCAGCAGTTATCGGACTAGCGGGGGGGCCGGGGAGCTGTTTTTT.

The chain has TRBV7-9 and TRBJ1-6; 10 nucleotides line up with TRBD1. J was trimmed by 7 bases and V by 3 bases; bases with no gene match: 6. Germline assignment: CDR1 SEHNR and CDR2 FQNEAQ (reference sequence). This CDR3 has 16 amino acids. CDR3 nucleotide sequence: TGTGCCAGCAGCTTCCGGGACAGGGGCACAAATTCACCCCTCCACTTT. Its translation: CASSFRDRGTNSPLHF.

For the CDR3, the DNA is TGTGCCAGTAGAGCGGGACTAGCGGGGGGACCGAGCTCCTACAATGAGCAGTTCTTC. This encodes CASRAGLAGGPSSYNEQFF. The V gene is TRBV19, the J gene TRBJ2-1, with 15 bases that match TRBD2. This CDR3 has 19 residues. The V gene end was trimmed by 6 bases and the J gene end by 0 bases; junction bases not matched to a gene: 9. Germline values: CDR1 LNHDA, CDR2 SQIVND (reference sequence).

The J gene is TRBJ1-2, the V gene TRBV4-2, with TRBD1 matching 7 bases. The length of the CDR3 is 12 residues. Per germline, CDR1 LGHNA and CDR2 YNFKEQ. The ends lost 4 bases at V and 7 bases at J; junction bases unmatched: 3. CDR3 loop: CASSPTGVGYTF. CDR3 bases: TGTGCCAGCAGCCCAACAGGGGTTGGCTACACCTTC.

The chain uses TRBV29-1 and TRBJ2-7; D may correspond to TRBD1 or TRBD2 (5 bases each). Trimming pared 4 bases from V and 2 bases from J, leaving 9 bases between. Germline CDR1 is SQVTM and CDR2 is ANQGSEA. CDR3 size: 12 residues. CDR3 sequence: CSVVGDAYEQYF. DNA of the CDR3: TGCAGCGTTGTAGGGGACGCCTACGAGCAGTACTTC.

This clone was counted once. The chain couples TRBV19 to TRBJ2-3; 7 bases line up with TRBD2. V trimming: 1 base; J trimming: 5 bases; junction bases outside the gene matches: 9. This CDR3 spans 16 amino acids. Germline V gene data show CDR1 as LNHDA and CDR2 as SQIVND (reference sequence). The CDR3 protein is CASSIVASGYRDTQYF. The CDR3 DNA is TGTGCCAGTAGTATAGTGGCTAGCGGTTATAGAGATACGCAGTATTTT.

V gene TRBV7-9 combines with J gene TRBJ2-3; the D call may be TRBD1 or TRBD2 (6 bases each). The CDR3 is made up of 15 amino acids. Trimming took off 1 base at V and 7 bases at J, with 15 bases between the two ends. Per germline, CDR1 SEHNR and CDR2 FQNEAQ (reference sequence). The CDR3 DNA reads TGTGCCAGCAGCTTAGAGGGGGGAATCCTCAATACGCAGTATTTT. Protein sequence: CASSLEGGILNTQYF.

The chain links TRBV28 to TRBJ1-5, with D perhaps matching TRBD1 (6 bases). This CDR3 region has 16 residues. From germline, CDR1 is MDHEN and CDR2 SYDVKM. Trimming took off 6 bases at V and 2 bases at J, with 17 bases between the two ends. In DNA form, the CDR3 reads TGTGCCAGCAGACGCGCAGGGGTAAGGGGCAATCAGCCCCAGCATTTT. Amino acids: CASRRAGVRGNQPQHF.

This clone has a single count. The V gene is TRBV24-1, the J gene TRBJ2-1; D remains ambiguous. V was trimmed by 4 bases and J by 2 bases, leaving 17 bases between them. Germline V gene sequence: CDR1 KGHDR, CDR2 SFDVKD. There are 17 residues in the CDR3. CDR3 nucleotides: TGTGCCACCAGTGAGCCCCCCGGGCCGGTACCCTACAATGAGCAGTTCTTC. It specifies CATSEPPGPVPYNEQFF.

J is TRBJ1-4 and V is TRBV18, with a weak D call TRBD1 (5 bases). Trimming shortened V by 2 bases and J by 0 bases, and 10 bases separated the two germline ends. The CDR3 sequence is 16 residues long. Germline CDR1 is KGHSH and CDR2 is LQKENI. CDR3 nucleotide sequence: TGTGCCAGCTCACCATCAGGGTCGGCAACTAATGAAAAACTGTTTTTT. Translated: CASSPSGSATNEKLFF.

V gene TRBV18 combines with J gene TRBJ1-2; TRBD1 aligns across 8 bases. The junction had 8 bases not matched to a gene; V was cut back by 6 bases and J by 8 bases. The CDR3 length is 13 residues. The germline V gene has CDR1 KGHSH and CDR2 LQKENI. The CDR3 nucleotides are TGTGCCAGCTCCCCGGACAGGGAGAACGGCTACACCTTC. It translates to CASSPDRENGYTF. The full variable domain, its missing parts supplied by reference TRBV18 and TRBJ1-2, is NAGVMQNPRHLVRRRGQEARLRCSPMKGHSHVYWYRQLPEEGLKFMVYLQKENIIDESGMPKERFSAEFPKEGPSILRIQQVVRGDSAAYFCASSPDRENGYTFGSGTRLTVV.

The chain couples TRBV28 to TRBJ2-7; 8 bases fit TRBD2. With V trimmed by 7 bases and J by 4 bases, 12 bases remained unmatched. The length of the CDR3 is 15 residues. Germline-derived CDR1 and CDR2 are MDHEN and SYDVKM. CDR3 sequence (DNA): TGTGCCAGCACCCGACTAGCGCCTCCTCGTTACGAGCAGTACTTC. Translated, it gives CASTRLAPPRYEQYF.

V is TRBV4-3 and J is TRBJ1-4; TRBD1 matches at 8 bases. This CDR3 contains 19 residues. The germline CDR1 and CDR2 sequences are LGHNA and YSLEER. Losses at the gene ends were 0 bases for V and 0 bases for J; bases not matched to a gene: 9. CDR3 region: CASSQDLVRGLSTNEKLFF. The CDR3 coding sequence is TGCGCCAGCAGCCAAGATTTAGTCAGGGGGCTTTCAACTAATGAAAAACTGTTTTTT.

The chain has TRBV11-1 and TRBJ2-5; D may be TRBD2 (7 bases). Germline V gives CDR1 SGHAT, CDR2 FQDESV (reference sequence). The CDR3 consists of 16 residues. V dropped 5 bases and J dropped 0 bases, with 16 bases sitting between them. DNA for the CDR3: TGTGCCAGCAGCCGCGGGGGCGGGGCGTACCAAGAGACCCAGTACTTC. Translation: CASSRGGGAYQETQYF.

The count of this clone is one. The CDR3 sequence is CASSPPADLYGYTF. CDR3 nucleotide sequence: TGTGCCAGCTCACCACCGGCAGACCTCTATGGCTACACCTTC. This chain joins TRBV18 and TRBJ1-2; no firm D call. Per germline, CDR1 KGHSH and CDR2 LQKENI. There are 14 residues in the CDR3. The V and J ends lost 0 bases and 4 bases respectively, with 9 bases between them.

This chain links TRBV4-2 with TRBJ2-3, with a possible D match to TRBD2 (7 bases). Germline CDR1 reads LGHNA; CDR2 reads YNFKEQ. V was cut by 1 base and J by 2 bases, with 13 bases left in between. The CDR3 has 16 residues. CDR3 sequence (DNA): TGTGCCAGCAGCCAAGGACTTCGGGGGGCCACAGATACGCAGTATTTT. Translation: CASSQGLRGATDTQYF.

The chain uses TRBV7-2 and TRBJ2-1; 8 bases agree with TRBD2. CDR1 is SGHTA, CDR2 FQGNSA, per germline. The CDR3 is 15 residues long. The V gene end was trimmed by 4 bases and the J gene end by 5 bases; junction bases not matched to a gene: 7. CDR3 in amino acids: CASSSGTRGHNEQFF. As DNA, the CDR3 is TGTGCCAGCAGCTCCGGGACTAGAGGGCACAATGAGCAGTTCTTC.

This chain links TRBV14 with TRBJ1-1; D call uncertain. Germline V gene lookup returns CDR1 SGHDN and CDR2 FVKESK. This CDR3 has 17 amino acids. With 0 bases removed from V and 2 bases from J, the gap between germline ends came to 16 bases. The CDR3 DNA reads as TGTGCCAGCAGCCAAGAAATTTATGCTCAGATAAACACTGAAGCTTTCTTT. Translated, it gives CASSQEIYAQINTEAFF.

The chain joins TRBV18 to TRBJ1-1, with D possibly matching TRBD1 (6 bases). The CDR3 has 14 residues. The germline gives CDR1 KGHSH, CDR2 LQKENI. Trimming cost V 4 bases and J 1 base, with 10 bases left between them. CDR3 amino acids: CASSQQTGNTEAFF. The CDR3, as DNA: TGTGCCAGCTCACAACAGACAGGGAACACTGAAGCTTTCTTT.

The V call is TRBV10-3, the J call TRBJ1-2; D unclear. The CDR3 is 13 amino acids. Germline V gene data show CDR1 as ENHRY and CDR2 as SYGVKD. Deletions cut 2 bases from V and 4 bases from J, with 8 bases between. Written as DNA, the CDR3 is TGTGCCATCAGTGAGAGGCAGACCTATGGCTACACCTTC. Translation: CAISERQTYGYTF.

The chain uses TRBV5-1 and TRBJ1-5; 9 bases map to TRBD1. CDR1 is SGHRS and CDR2 is YFSETQ in the germline V gene. J was trimmed by 7 bases and V by 0 bases; bases with no gene match: 5. The CDR3 covers 15 residues. CDR3 protein: CASSLGTQGAQPQHF. CDR3 in DNA: TGCGCCAGCAGCTTGGGGACACAGGGGGCCCAGCCCCAGCATTTT.

This chain joins TRBV5-4 and TRBJ1-1, with D possibly TRBD1 on 5 matching bases. Trimming cost V 4 bases and J 8 bases, with 12 bases left between them. Looked up from germline, CDR1 is SGHNT and CDR2 is YYREEE (reference sequence). CDR3 length: 12 amino acids. The CDR3 region has the DNA TGTGCCAGCAGCATTGACAGCCTCGAAGCTTTCTTT. This encodes CASSIDSLEAFF.

This chain uses TRBV6-5 with TRBJ1-2, with D perhaps TRBD1 (6 bases). The V gene lost 6 bases and the J gene lost 5 bases, with 13 bases spanning the gap. This CDR3 has 13 amino acids. Looked up from germline, CDR1 is MNHEY and CDR2 is SVGAGI. For the CDR3, the DNA is TGTGCCAGCAGCCTCGGACAGAGATATGGCTACACCTTC. Its protein product is CASSLGQRYGYTF.

This chain joins TRBV7-6 and TRBJ2-2; D is perhaps TRBD2 (5 bases). Per the germline V gene, CDR1 is SGHVS and CDR2 is FNYEAQ. Deletions cut 6 bases from V and 4 bases from J, with 15 bases between. This CDR3 region has 15 residues. CDR3 coding DNA: TGTGCCAGCAGTTATTCCTACGGGATCACCGGGGAGCTGTTTTTT. As protein: CASSYSYGITGELFF.

In its sample, this clone was seen many times. V usage is TRBV5-1 and J usage is TRBJ2-3; 7 bases agree with TRBD1. The J segment lost 2 bases and the V segment lost 0 bases, leaving 3 bases of the junction unmatched. The CDR3 covers 15 residues. Germline-derived CDR1 and CDR2 are SGHRS and YFSETQ. CDR3 residues: CASSLGGQPTDTQYF. DNA for the CDR3: TGCGCCAGCAGCTTGGGGGGACAGCCCACAGATACGCAGTATTTT.

J is TRBJ1-2 and V is TRBV5-1, with D uncertain. This CDR3 contains 12 residues. Looked up from germline, CDR1 is SGHRS and CDR2 is YFSETQ. The ends were cut back, 6 bases at V and 5 bases at J, with 11 bases in the middle. The CDR3 spells CASTLTGYGYTF. Written as DNA, the CDR3 is TGCGCCAGCACCCTCACGGGATATGGCTACACCTTC.